The present entry profiles one TCR beta chain with its context. The antigen is undetermined. This entry is derived from a study of Ad26.COV2.S vaccination and SARS-CoV-2 variants. Whole-study findings and limits: Analyses that measured TCR breadth and depth may have underestimated total T cell responses.

This CDR3 is 15 amino acids long. The junction had 4 bases not matched to a gene; V was cut back by 0 bases and J by 3 bases. From germline, CDR1 is SGHRS and CDR2 YFSETQ. The table came from immunoSEQ multiplex PCR; TCRdb's copy has only in-frame clones and leaves some out. This table has about 460,000 clones, approximately 90% appearing once. Treatment defined: around 19 received Ad26.COV2.S at low or high dose, single or two shots; five or six received placebo; per-sample allocation not given. It was on day 63 after the first vaccine or placebo injection that samples were taken. The sequence was obtained from a person aged 18-65 years who received the Ad26.COV2.S COVID-19 vaccine or a placebo. Source: peripheral blood, taken in a trial of Ad26.COV2.S vaccine versus placebo. The chain carries TRBV5-1 and TRBJ1-1; 8 bases map to TRBD1. CDR3 sequence reads: CASSLGQGADTEAFF. CDR3 nucleotides: TGCGCCAGCAGCTTGGGGCAGGGGGCTGACACTGAAGCTTTCTTT.